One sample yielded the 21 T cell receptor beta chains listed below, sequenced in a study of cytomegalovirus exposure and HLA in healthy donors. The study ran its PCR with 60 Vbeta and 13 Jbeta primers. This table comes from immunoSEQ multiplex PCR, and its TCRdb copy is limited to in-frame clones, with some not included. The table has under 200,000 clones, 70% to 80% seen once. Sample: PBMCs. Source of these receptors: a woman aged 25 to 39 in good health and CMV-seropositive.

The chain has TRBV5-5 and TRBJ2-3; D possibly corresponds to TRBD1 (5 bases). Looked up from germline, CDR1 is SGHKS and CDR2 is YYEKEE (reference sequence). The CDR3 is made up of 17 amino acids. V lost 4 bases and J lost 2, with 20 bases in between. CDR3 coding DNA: TGTGCCAGCAGCCGAGTAGGGGAAGGGGTAAACACAGATACGCAGTATTTT. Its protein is CASSRVGEGVNTDTQYF.

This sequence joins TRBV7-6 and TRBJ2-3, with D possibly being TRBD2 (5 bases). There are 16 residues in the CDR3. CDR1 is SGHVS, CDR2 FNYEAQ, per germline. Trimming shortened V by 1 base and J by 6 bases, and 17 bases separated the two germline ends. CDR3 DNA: TGTGCCAGCAGCTTAGTCGGCGGGCCGTCTCCGGATACGCAGTATTTT. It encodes CASSLVGGPSPDTQYF.

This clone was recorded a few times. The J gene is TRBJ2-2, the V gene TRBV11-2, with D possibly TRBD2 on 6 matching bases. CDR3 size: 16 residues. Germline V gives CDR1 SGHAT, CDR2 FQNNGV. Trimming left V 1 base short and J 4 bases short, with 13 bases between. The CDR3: CASSLVGGASTGELFF. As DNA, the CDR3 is TGTGCCAGCAGCTTAGTAGGAGGGGCGAGCACCGGGGAGCTGTTTTTT.

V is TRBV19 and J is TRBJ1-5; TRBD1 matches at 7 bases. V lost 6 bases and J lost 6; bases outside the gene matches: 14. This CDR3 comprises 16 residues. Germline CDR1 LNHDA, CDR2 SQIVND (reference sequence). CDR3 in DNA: TGTGCCAGTAGGAACCCTCTTAGGGGGCAGGGTCAGCCCCAGCATTTT. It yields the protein CASRNPLRGQGQPQHF.

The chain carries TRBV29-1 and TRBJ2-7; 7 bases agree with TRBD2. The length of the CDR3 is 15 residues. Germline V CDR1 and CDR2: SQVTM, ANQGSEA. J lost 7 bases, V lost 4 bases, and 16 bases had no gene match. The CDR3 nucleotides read TGCAGCGTTGTAATATTAGGGATCGGAGCGGGGGAGCAGTACTTC. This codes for CSVVILGIGAGEQYF.

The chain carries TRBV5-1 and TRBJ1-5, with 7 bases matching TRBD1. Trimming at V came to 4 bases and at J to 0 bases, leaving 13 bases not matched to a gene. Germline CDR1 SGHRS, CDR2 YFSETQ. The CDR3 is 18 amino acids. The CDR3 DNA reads TGCGCCAGCAGCCATTCTAATCACGGGACAGATAGCAATCAGCCCCAGCATTTT. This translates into CASSHSNHGTDSNQPQHF. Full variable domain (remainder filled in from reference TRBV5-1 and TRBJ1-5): KAGVTQTPRYLIKTRGQQVTLSCSPISGHRSVSWYQQTPGQGLQFLFEYFSETQRNKGNFPGRFSGRQFSNSRSEMNVSTLELGDSALYLCASSHSNHGTDSNQPQHFGDGTRLSIL.

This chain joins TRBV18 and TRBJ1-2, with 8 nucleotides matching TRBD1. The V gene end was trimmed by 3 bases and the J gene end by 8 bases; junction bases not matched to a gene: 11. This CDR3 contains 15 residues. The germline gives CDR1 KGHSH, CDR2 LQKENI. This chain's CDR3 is CASSPSRDRLWGYTF. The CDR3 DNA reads TGTGCCAGCTCACCCTCCAGGGACAGGCTATGGGGCTACACCTTC.

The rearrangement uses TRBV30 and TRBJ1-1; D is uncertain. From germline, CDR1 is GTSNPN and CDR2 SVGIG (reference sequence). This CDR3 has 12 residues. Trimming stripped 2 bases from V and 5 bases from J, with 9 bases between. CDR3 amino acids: CAWSSGETEAFF. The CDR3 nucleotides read TGTGCCTGGAGTAGCGGGGAGACTGAAGCTTTCTTT.

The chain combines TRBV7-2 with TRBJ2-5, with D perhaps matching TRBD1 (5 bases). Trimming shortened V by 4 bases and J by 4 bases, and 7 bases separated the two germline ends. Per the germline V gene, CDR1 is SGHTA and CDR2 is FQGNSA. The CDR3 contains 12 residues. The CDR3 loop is CASSSTGETQYF. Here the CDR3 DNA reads TGTGCCAGCAGCTCTACAGGAGAGACCCAGTACTTC.

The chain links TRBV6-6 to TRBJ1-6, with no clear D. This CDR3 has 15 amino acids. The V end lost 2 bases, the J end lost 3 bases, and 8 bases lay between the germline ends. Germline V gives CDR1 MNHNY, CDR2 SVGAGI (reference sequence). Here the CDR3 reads CASSYPRDYNSPLHF. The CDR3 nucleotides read TGTGCCAGCAGTTACCCCCGGGACTATAATTCACCCCTCCACTTT.

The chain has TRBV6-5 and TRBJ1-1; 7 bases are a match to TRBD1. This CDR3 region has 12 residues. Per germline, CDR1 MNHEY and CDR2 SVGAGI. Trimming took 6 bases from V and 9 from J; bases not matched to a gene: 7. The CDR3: CASRGRQGQAFF. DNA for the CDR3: TGTGCCAGCAGGGGACGACAGGGTCAAGCTTTCTTT.

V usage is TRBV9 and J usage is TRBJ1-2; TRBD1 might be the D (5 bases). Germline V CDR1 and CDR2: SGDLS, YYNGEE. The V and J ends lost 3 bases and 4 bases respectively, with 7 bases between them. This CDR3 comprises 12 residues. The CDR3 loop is CASSGQSYGYTF. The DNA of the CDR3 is TGTGCCAGCAGCGGACAGTCCTATGGCTACACCTTC.

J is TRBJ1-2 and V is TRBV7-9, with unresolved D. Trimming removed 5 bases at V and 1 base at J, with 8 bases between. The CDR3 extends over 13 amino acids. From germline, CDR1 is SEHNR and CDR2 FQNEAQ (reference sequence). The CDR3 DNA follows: TGTGCCAGCAGCCCAGAGCGTAACTATGGCTACACCTTC. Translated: CASSPERNYGYTF.

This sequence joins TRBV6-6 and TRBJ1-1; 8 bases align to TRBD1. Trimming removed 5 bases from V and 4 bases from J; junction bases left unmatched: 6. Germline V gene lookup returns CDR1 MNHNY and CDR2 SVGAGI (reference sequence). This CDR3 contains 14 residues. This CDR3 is CASSPQGGGTEAFF. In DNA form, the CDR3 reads TGTGCCAGCAGTCCACAGGGGGGAGGCACTGAAGCTTTCTTT.

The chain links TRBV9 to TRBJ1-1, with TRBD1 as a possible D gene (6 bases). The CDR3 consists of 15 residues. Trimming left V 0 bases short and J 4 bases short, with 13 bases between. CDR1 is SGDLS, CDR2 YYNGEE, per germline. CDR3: CASSVGGHYSTEAFF. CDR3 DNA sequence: TGTGCCAGCAGCGTAGGGGGACATTACAGCACTGAAGCTTTCTTT. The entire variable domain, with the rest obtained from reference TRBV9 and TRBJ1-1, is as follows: DSGVTQTPKHLITATGQRVTLRCSPRSGDLSVYWYQQSLDQGLQFLIQYYNGEERAKGNILERFSAQQFPDLHSELNLSSLELGDSALYFCASSVGGHYSTEAFFGQGTRLTVV.

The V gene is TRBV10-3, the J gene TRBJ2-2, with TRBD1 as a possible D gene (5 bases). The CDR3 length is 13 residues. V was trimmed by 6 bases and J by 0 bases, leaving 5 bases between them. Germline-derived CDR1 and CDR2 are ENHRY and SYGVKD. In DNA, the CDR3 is TGTGCCATCAGGGGGCCGAACACCGGGGAGCTGTTTTTT. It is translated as CAIRGPNTGELFF.

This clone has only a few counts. This chain's CDR3 is CASSFWTSGNTDTQYF. CDR3 bases: TGTGCCAGCAGCTTCTGGACTAGCGGAAACACAGATACGCAGTATTTT. J is TRBJ2-3 and V is TRBV7-9; 10 nucleotides align to TRBD2. CDR3 length: 16 amino acids. Germline CDR1 SEHNR, CDR2 FQNEAQ (reference sequence). Losses at the gene ends were 3 bases for V and 2 bases for J; bases not matched to a gene: 5.

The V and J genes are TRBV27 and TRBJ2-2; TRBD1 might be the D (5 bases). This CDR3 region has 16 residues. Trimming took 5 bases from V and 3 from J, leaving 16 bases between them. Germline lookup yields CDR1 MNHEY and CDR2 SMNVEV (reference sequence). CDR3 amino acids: CASSPRRGGDTGELFF. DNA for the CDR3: TGTGCCAGCAGTCCCCGTAGGGGCGGCGACACCGGGGAGCTGTTTTTT.

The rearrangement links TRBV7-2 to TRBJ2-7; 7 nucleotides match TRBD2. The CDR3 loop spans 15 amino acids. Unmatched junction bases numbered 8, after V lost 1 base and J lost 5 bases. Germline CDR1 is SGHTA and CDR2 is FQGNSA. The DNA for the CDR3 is TGTGCCAGCAGCTTAGACCCAGCGGGGTCAAACGAGCAGTACTTC. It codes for CASSLDPAGSNEQYF.

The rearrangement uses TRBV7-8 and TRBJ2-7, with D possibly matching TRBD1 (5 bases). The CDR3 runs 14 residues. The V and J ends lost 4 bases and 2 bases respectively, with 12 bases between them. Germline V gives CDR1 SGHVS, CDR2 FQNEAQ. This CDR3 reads CASSSLRTTYEQYF. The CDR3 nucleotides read TGTGCCAGCAGCTCCCTCCGGACAACCTACGAGCAGTACTTC.

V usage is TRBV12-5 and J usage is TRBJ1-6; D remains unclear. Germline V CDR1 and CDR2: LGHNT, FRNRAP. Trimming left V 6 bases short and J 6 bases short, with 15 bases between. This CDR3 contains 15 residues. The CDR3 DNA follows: TGTGCTAGTGGGCCATCCGATCGGGGTAATTCACCCCTCCACTTT. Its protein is CASGPSDRGNSPLHF.